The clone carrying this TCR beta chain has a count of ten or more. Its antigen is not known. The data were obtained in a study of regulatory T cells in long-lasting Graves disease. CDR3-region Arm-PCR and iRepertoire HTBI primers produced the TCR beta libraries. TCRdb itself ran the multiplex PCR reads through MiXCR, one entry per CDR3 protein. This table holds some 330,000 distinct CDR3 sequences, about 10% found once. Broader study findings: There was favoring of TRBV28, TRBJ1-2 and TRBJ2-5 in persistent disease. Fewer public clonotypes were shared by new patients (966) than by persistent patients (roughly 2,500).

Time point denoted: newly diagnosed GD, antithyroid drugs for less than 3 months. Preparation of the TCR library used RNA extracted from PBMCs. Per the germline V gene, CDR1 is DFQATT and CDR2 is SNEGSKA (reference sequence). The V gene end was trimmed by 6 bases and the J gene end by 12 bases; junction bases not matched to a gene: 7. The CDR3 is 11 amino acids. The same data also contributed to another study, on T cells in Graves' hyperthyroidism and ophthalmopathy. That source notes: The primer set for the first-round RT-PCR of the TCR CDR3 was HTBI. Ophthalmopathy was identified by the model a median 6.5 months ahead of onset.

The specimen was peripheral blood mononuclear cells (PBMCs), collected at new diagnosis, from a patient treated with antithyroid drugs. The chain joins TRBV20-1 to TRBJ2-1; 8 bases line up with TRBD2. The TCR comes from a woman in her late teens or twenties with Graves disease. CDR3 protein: CSAKLLAAQFF. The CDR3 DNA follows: TGCAGTGCAAAATTACTAGCGGCGCAGTTCTTC.